This T cell receptor (beta chain) was retrieved from a study of metastatic and nonmetastatic thyroid tumors. The CDR3 covers 14 residues. CDR1 and CDR2 from the germline V gene are MRHNA and SNTAGT. Trimming stripped 5 bases from V and 7 bases from J, with 12 bases between. Ahead of thyroid surgery, no patient had received treatment of any kind. This clone was seen a few times. With MiXCR, TCRdb called clones anew from the PCR reads. The data show 30,000 to 45,000 clones, around 30% seen once. The chain has TRBV6-4 and TRBJ1-6; TRBD1 might be the D (5 bases). Sequenced input: blood. The TCR comes from a male donor with papillary thyroid cancer or a benign thyroid nodule (not recorded which). Some clones in this sample may be carry-over from other donors' samples. The CDR3 reads CASSTGRENSPLHF. In nucleotides, the CDR3 is TGTGCCAGCAGTACGGGCAGGGAGAATTCACCCCTCCACTTT.